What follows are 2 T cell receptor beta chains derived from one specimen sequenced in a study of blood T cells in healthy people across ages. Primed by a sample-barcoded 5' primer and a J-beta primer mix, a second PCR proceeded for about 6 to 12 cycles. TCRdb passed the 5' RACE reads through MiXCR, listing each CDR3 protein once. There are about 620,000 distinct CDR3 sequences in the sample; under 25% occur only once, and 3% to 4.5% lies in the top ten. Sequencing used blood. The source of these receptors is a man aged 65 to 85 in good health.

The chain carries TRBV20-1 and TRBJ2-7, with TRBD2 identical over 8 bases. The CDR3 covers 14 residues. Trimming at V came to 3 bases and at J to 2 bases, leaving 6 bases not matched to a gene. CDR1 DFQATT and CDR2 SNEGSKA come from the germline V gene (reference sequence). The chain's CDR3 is CSASNSGTPYEQYF. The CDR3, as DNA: TGCAGTGCTAGTAATAGCGGGACCCCCTACGAGCAGTACTTC.

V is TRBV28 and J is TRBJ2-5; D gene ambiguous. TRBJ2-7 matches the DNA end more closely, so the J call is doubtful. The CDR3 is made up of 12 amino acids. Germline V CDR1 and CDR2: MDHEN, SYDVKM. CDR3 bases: TGTGCCAGCACCTCAGGCCCCTACGAGCAGTACTTC. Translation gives CASTSGPYEQYF.